These 27 T cell receptor beta chains originate from one sample sequenced in a study of T cells in Graves' hyperthyroidism and ophthalmopathy. Amplified regions were TCR beta CDR3 sequences from RNA transcripts. The TCR CDR3 was amplified in a first-round RT-PCR using the HTBI primer set. TCRdb reanalysed the multiplex PCR reads using MiXCR and keeps one entry per CDR3 protein. The data show a few hundred thousand distinct CDR3 sequences, roughly 17% seen once. Specimen: blood. The receptors shown here come from a woman aged 18 to 35 with Graves' ophthalmopathy.

This clonotype has a count of ten or more. V gene TRBV18 combines with J gene TRBJ1-6, with D tentatively TRBD1 (5 bases). The CDR3 sequence is 14 residues long. Germline V lookup: CDR1 KGHSH, CDR2 LQKENI. V was clipped by 4 bases and J by 7 bases, with 11 bases between them. CDR3 sequence (DNA): TGTGCCAGCTCACTCGGGACGGACAATTCACCCCTCCACTTT. It specifies CASSLGTDNSPLHF.

This clonotype was observed a few times. V is TRBV30 and J is TRBJ2-2; weak D call: TRBD2 (7 bases). V was trimmed by 0 bases and J by 7 bases, leaving 21 bases between them. The CDR3 loop spans 17 amino acids. Per germline, CDR1 GTSNPN and CDR2 SVGIG (reference sequence). The CDR3 is CAWSVLSGRGGHGELFF. CDR3 coding DNA: TGTGCCTGGAGTGTCCTATCGGGGAGGGGGGGCCACGGGGAGCTGTTTTTT. The full variable domain, in which reference TRBV30 and TRBJ2-2 provide the parts outside the CDR3, is SQTIHQWPATLVQPVGSPLSLECTVEGTSNPNLYWYRQAAGRGLQLLFYSVGIGQISSEVPQNLSASRPQDRQFILSSKKLLLSDSGFYLCAWSVLSGRGGHGELFFGEGSRLTVL.

This clonotype was seen many times. The chain uses TRBV9 and TRBJ2-1; 10 bases fit TRBD1. The CDR3 spans 14 residues. The V gene's germline CDR1 is SGDLS and CDR2 YYNGEE. After removal of 3 bases from V and 7 bases from J, the junction contained 4 bases not matched to a gene. CDR3 region: CASSAGQGKNEQFF. The CDR3 nucleotides are TGTGCCAGCAGCGCGGGACAGGGGAAGAATGAGCAGTTCTTC.

This clonotype came up many times. Here the CDR3 reads CASSSPGLVGNEQFF. CDR3 coding DNA: TGTGCCAGCAGTAGCCCGGGACTAGTAGGCAATGAGCAGTTCTTC. The V and J genes are TRBV6-1 and TRBJ2-1; TRBD2 aligns across 8 bases. This CDR3 contains 15 residues. Looked up from germline, CDR1 is MNHNS and CDR2 is SASEGT. V shed 5 bases and J 6 bases; nucleotides not matched to a gene: 9.

This clonotype was counted many times. V is TRBV20-1 and J is TRBJ2-7; 9 bases match TRBD1. J gave up 5 bases and V 5 bases, and 10 bases lay outside the gene matches. CDR3 length: 14 amino acids. Looked up from germline, CDR1 is DFQATT and CDR2 is SNEGSKA (reference sequence). The CDR3 DNA sequence: TGCAGTGCTCCACGACAGGGGGTTGTCAACGAGCAGTACTTC. It codes for CSAPRQGVVNEQYF.

This chain links TRBV6-1 with TRBJ2-7; no reliable D call. CDR3 length: 15 residues. V was pared by 5 bases and J by 0 bases, with 14 bases between. Germline lookup yields CDR1 MNHNS and CDR2 SASEGT. The CDR3: CASSYGFMNSYEQYF. As DNA, the CDR3 is TGTGCCAGCAGTTATGGGTTCATGAACTCCTACGAGCAGTACTTC.

This clonotype was seen more than once but under ten times. Since a much larger clone is just one base distant, this may be a read error. The V gene is TRBV5-1, the J gene TRBJ1-1, with D maybe TRBD1 (6 bases). Germline V gives CDR1 SGHRS, CDR2 YFSETQ. This CDR3 contains 14 residues. V lost 4 bases and J lost 3, with 13 bases in between. Here the CDR3 reads CASSGLGGDTEAFF. The CDR3 DNA reads TGCGCCAGCAGCGGACTAGGGGGGGACACTGAAGCTTTCTTT. The entire variable domain, with the rest obtained from reference TRBV5-1 and TRBJ1-1, is as follows: KAGVTQTPRYLIKTRGQQVTLSCSPISGHRSVSWYQQTPGQGLQFLFEYFSETQRNKGNFPGRFSGRQFSNSRSEMNVSTLELGDSALYLCASSGLGGDTEAFFGQGTRLTVV.

The rearrangement joins TRBV29-1 to TRBJ1-2; 11 bases agree with TRBD1. Looked up from germline, CDR1 is SQVTM and CDR2 is ANQGSEA. V was pared by 4 bases and J by 7 bases, with 5 bases of the junction left unmatched. The length of the CDR3 is 13 residues. The CDR3 protein is CSVVGQGAGGYTF. The CDR3 DNA reads TGCAGCGTTGTAGGACAGGGGGCCGGTGGCTACACCTTC.

This clonotype was counted at least ten times. The chain employs TRBV30 and TRBJ1-1; unclear D gene. V lost 2 bases to trimming and J lost 3 bases, with 10 bases between them. CDR3 size: 13 residues. Germline CDR1 and CDR2: GTSNPN and SVGIG (reference sequence). Here the CDR3 reads CAWSKRRDTEAFF. In DNA, the CDR3 is TGTGCCTGGAGTAAGAGGCGCGACACTGAAGCTTTCTTT.

This clonotype was detected a few times. The V gene is TRBV5-8, the J gene TRBJ2-3, with D unresolved. Germline V gene data show CDR1 as SGHTS and CDR2 as YDEGEE. The CDR3 is made up of 15 amino acids. Trimming stripped 1 base from V and 1 base from J, with 10 bases between. For the CDR3, the DNA is TGTGCCAGCAGCTTGAGTAAGGCCGGCACAGATACGCAGTATTTT. Translating gives CASSLSKAGTDTQYF.

Many counts were recorded for this clonotype. The chain employs TRBV6-2 or TRBV6-3 and TRBJ2-7, with TRBD1 matching over 10 bases. V was clipped by 7 bases and J by 3 bases; unmatched bases: 6. The CDR3 extends over 14 amino acids. Germline loops: CDR1 MNHEY, CDR2 SVGEGT. As DNA, the CDR3 is TGTGCCAGCACCCCGGGGGACAGGGGCTACGAGCAGTACTTC. It is translated as CASTPGDRGYEQYF.

Concerning this clonotype: Given a much more abundant clone one base away, this may be a read error. The chain joins TRBV30 to TRBJ1-4; no clear D gene. V was cut by 5 bases and J by 8 bases, with 21 bases left in between. CDR3 length: 15 residues. CDR1 GTSNPN and CDR2 SVGIG come from the germline V gene (reference sequence). In DNA, the CDR3 is TGTGCCTGGGGTCTCTCGGGCGGCGGCTACGAAAAACTGTTTTTT. Translated, it gives CAWGLSGGGYEKLFF.

This clonotype occurred many times. One end of the junction varies from germline; a read error may be responsible. V gene TRBV5-1 combines with J gene TRBJ1-2, with 8 positions matching TRBD1. The germline V gene has CDR1 SGHRS and CDR2 YFSETQ. This CDR3 comprises 14 residues. The CDR3 region is CASSSGQGGYGYTF. CDR3 bases: TGTGCCAGCAGCTCTGGACAGGGCGGCTATGGCTACACCTTC.

Many counts were recorded for this clonotype. One end of the junction does not line up with germline, which may come from a read error. The chain employs TRBV13 and TRBJ1-5; D is perhaps TRBD1 (5 bases). The germline gives CDR1 PRHDT, CDR2 FYEKMQ (reference sequence). CDR3 size: 13 residues. CDR3 bases: TGTGCCAGCAGTTTAGGGGTCAATCAGCCCCAGCATTTT. Protein product: CASSLGVNQPQHF.

This clonotype was counted only a few times. The chain uses TRBV28 and TRBJ1-2; D unresolved. The germline gives CDR1 MDHEN, CDR2 SYDVKM. The CDR3 length is 12 residues. With 5 bases removed from V and 6 bases from J, the gap between germline ends came to 10 bases. CDR3 coding DNA: TGTGCCAGCAGTACGGACGGAGATGGCTACACCTTC. It encodes CASSTDGDGYTF.

This clonotype appeared many times. V usage is TRBV20-1 and J usage is TRBJ2-1, with TRBD1 as a possible D gene (6 bases). V lost 6 bases, J lost 3 bases, and 12 bases lay in between. CDR1 DFQATT and CDR2 SNEGSKA come from the germline V gene (reference sequence). The length of the CDR3 is 13 residues. The CDR3 protein is CSAIQGFYNEQFF. For the CDR3, the DNA is TGCAGTGCAATTCAGGGGTTCTACAATGAGCAGTTCTTC.

This clonotype was observed a few times. The V call is TRBV28, the J call TRBJ2-3; 11 nucleotides agree with TRBD2. There are 19 residues in the CDR3. V was clipped by 4 bases and J by 7 bases; unmatched bases: 19. The germline CDR1 and CDR2 sequences are MDHEN and SYDVKM. In DNA form, the CDR3 reads TGTGCCAGCAGTTCCAGGGGACTAGCGGTACTGACGCACATGTATACGCAGTATTTT. It encodes CASSSRGLAVLTHMYTQYF. Supplemented by reference TRBV28 and TRBJ2-3, the full variable domain reads DVKVTQSSRYLVKRTGEKVFLECVQDMDHENMFWYRQDPGLGLRLIYFSYDVKMKEKGDIPEGYSVSREKKERFSLILESASTNQTSMYLCASSSRGLAVLTHMYTQYFGPGTRLTVL.

At least ten counts were recorded for this clonotype. The chain employs TRBV30 and TRBJ1-1, with unresolved D. Germline CDR1 is GTSNPN and CDR2 is SVGIG (reference sequence). This CDR3 has 14 residues. Trimming pared 2 bases from V and 2 bases from J, leaving 12 bases between. The CDR3 coding sequence is TGTGCCTGGAGTTTTTATTCCGCTAACACTGAAGCTTTCTTT. Translating gives CAWSFYSANTEAFF.

This clonotype appeared many times. The chain carries TRBV12-3 or TRBV12-4 and TRBJ2-7; 12 nucleotides match TRBD2. Unmatched junction bases numbered 9, after V lost 6 bases and J lost 3 bases. CDR3 length: 16 amino acids. The DNA of the CDR3 is TGTGCCAGCAGCGGACTAGCGGGGACCTCCGACTACGAGCAGTACTTC. Translation: CASSGLAGTSDYEQYF.

The sample holds many counts of this clonotype. The gene calls are TRBV30 and TRBJ1-4, with D perhaps matching TRBD1 (6 bases). This CDR3 is 15 amino acids long. Germline V gene data show CDR1 as GTSNPN and CDR2 as SVGIG (reference sequence). Trimming shortened V by 1 base and J by 4 bases, and 13 bases separated the two germline ends. The CDR3 coding sequence is TGTGCCTGGAGTGGATACAGGGAGGGTAATGAAAAACTGTTTTTT. Protein: CAWSGYREGNEKLFF.

CDR3 protein: CASRRERGPNEQFF. In DNA form, the CDR3 reads TGTGCCAGTAGGAGGGAGCGGGGACCTAATGAGCAGTTCTTC. The rearrangement links TRBV19 to TRBJ2-1; 7 nucleotides agree with TRBD2. This CDR3 spans 14 amino acids. The trim removed 6 bases at V and 7 bases at J, leaving 9 bases unmatched. Germline V gives CDR1 LNHDA, CDR2 SQIVND (reference sequence).

This clonotype appeared a few times. The chain combines TRBV6-1 with TRBJ1-2; D unclear. Germline CDR1 MNHNS, CDR2 SASEGT. V was clipped by 8 bases and J by 8 bases, with 15 bases between them. The CDR3 spans 12 residues. The CDR3 loop is CASGVIGRGYTF. CDR3 in DNA: TGTGCCAGCGGGGTTATTGGTCGCGGCTACACCTTC.

Comments on this clonotype: One base away lies a much larger clone, so this may be a sequencing read error. The chain carries TRBV13 and TRBJ2-1, with 7 bases fitting TRBD2. The CDR3 extends over 15 amino acids. With 8 bases clipped from V and 0 bases from J, the junction kept 7 bases outside the gene matches. Germline V gene sequence: CDR1 PRHDT, CDR2 FYEKMQ (reference sequence). The CDR3 region has the DNA TGTGCCAGCCGTGGCGGGAGTGACTCCTACAATGAGCAGTTCTTC. Its protein product is CASRGGSDSYNEQFF.

The J gene is TRBJ1-2, the V gene TRBV6-2 or TRBV6-3; 7 bases are shared with TRBD1. CDR3 length: 14 amino acids. The germline CDR1 and CDR2 sequences are MNHEY and SVGEGT. The trim removed 4 bases at V and 7 bases at J, leaving 9 bases unmatched. DNA for the CDR3: TGTGCCAGCAGTTGCCCCGACAGGGTCACTGGCTACACCTTC. It yields the protein CASSCPDRVTGYTF.

This clonotype was found many times. The chain joins TRBV2 to TRBJ2-7; tentatively, D is TRBD2 (6 bases). V lost 1 base and J 0 bases, leaving 10 bases between the germline ends. Looked up from germline, CDR1 is SNHLY and CDR2 is FYNNEI. The CDR3 has 15 residues. The CDR3 spells CASSEVREYSYEQYF. DNA for the CDR3: TGTGCCAGCAGTGAAGTCCGGGAGTACTCCTACGAGCAGTACTTC.

About this clonotype itself: A much larger clone lies a single base off, so this may be a read error. The rearrangement links TRBV10-3 to TRBJ2-5; perhaps D is TRBD1 or TRBD2 (6 bases each). The length of the CDR3 is 14 residues. CDR1 is ENHRY, CDR2 SYGVKD, per germline. The CDR3 region is CAISGGAGSETQCF. The CDR3 DNA reads as TGTGCCATCAGTGGGGGGGCAGGATCGGAGACCCAGTGCTTC.

This clonotype was counted ten times or more. The chain has TRBV29-1 and TRBJ2-3, with 10 bases aligning to TRBD2. With V trimmed by 3 bases and J by 6 bases, 9 bases remained unmatched. The length of the CDR3 is 15 residues. The germline V gene has CDR1 SQVTM and CDR2 ANQGSEA. The CDR3 coding sequence is TGCAGCGTTGATCCGGGACTAGCGCCCACGGATACGCAGTATTTT. It translates to CSVDPGLAPTDTQYF.